This T cell receptor (beta chain) is drawn from a study of beta chain features in type 1 diabetes. Overall study: Similarity in age, gender and cell yields was seen between patients and healthy donors.

This clone occurred a few times. What it recognizes is unknown. Study-wide points: The VDJ junctions of type 1 diabetes patients carried fewer insertions and more deletions. For cells with high TCR expression, cDNA sequencing could yield over-representation.

The entirety of the isolated RNA underwent reverse transcription, so expressed TCRB transcripts were sequenced. TCRdb's table, derived via immunoSEQ multiplex PCR, lists solely in-frame clones and lacks some. In the table there are about 900,000 clones, about 17% of which are singletons. Germline assignment: CDR1 SNHLY and CDR2 FYNNEI. V was clipped by 7 bases and J by 2 bases, with 10 bases between them. The CDR3 sequence is 13 residues long. This TCR derives from a woman in her late teens or twenties in good health. The sequencing input was naive CD4+ T cells from blood. This rearrangement joins TRBV2 to TRBJ2-3, with TRBD2 as a possible D gene (5 bases). This chain's CDR3 is CASKETTTDTQYF. The CDR3 DNA follows: TGTGCCAGCAAGGAGACTACCACAGATACGCAGTATTTT.